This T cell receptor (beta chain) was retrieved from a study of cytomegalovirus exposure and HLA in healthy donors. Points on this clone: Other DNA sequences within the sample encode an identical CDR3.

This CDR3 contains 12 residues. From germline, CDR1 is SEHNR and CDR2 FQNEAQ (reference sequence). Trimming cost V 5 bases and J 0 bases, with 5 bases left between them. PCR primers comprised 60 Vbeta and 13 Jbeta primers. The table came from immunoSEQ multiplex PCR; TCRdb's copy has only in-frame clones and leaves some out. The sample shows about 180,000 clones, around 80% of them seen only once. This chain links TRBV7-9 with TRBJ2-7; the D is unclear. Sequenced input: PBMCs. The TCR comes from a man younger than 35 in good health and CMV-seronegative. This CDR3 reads CASSLSSYEQYF. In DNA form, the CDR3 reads TGTGCCAGCAGCCTAAGCTCCTACGAGCAGTACTTC.